This T cell receptor (beta chain) was found in a study of shared clonotypes between healthy human individuals. Study-wide points: It was expected that sequencing depth would affect clonotype sharing among donors. Several donors shared around 5.1% of their naive CD4 clonotypes.

This table comes from immunoSEQ multiplex PCR, and its TCRdb copy is limited to in-frame clones, with some not included. The sample consists of a few million clones, 90% to 95% of them appearing once. From CD4+ cells came CD45RA+ naive and CD45RA-negative memory subsets. Comment on this clone: Its antigen is unknown.

This CDR3 contains 15 residues. The germline V and J ends were trimmed by 3 bases and 7 bases, with 16 bases remaining between them. Germline V gene lookup returns CDR1 SGHAT and CDR2 FQNNGV. V gene TRBV11-2 combines with J gene TRBJ2-1, with D maybe TRBD2 (6 bases). Material for sequencing was naive CD4+ T cells from PBMCs. Subset in this sample: CD45RA+ positively selected. This TCR was recovered from a man between 18 and 35 years old in good health. Some clones in this sample may be carry-over from other donors' samples. Here the CDR3 reads CASSLGRGARNEQFF. The DNA of the CDR3 is TGTGCCAGCAGCTTGGGGCGGGGCGCTCGGAATGAGCAGTTCTTC.